Described below is a single T cell receptor beta chain sequence and its context. Its cognate antigen is unknown. Unique molecular identifier tags were affixed to discrete cDNA molecules. One entry per CDR3 protein results from TCRdb running MiXCR on the 5' RACE reads. Of around 83,000 distinct CDR3 sequences in the sample, about 10% were seen once. The data were obtained in a study of early T cells in non-severe SARS-CoV-2 infection. The overall study: Chains were not paired, and sequencing was done on bulk RNA from unsorted whole blood. General study findings and limits: Private and CD4 specificities were missed by VDJdb matching, skewed to anti-spike CD8.

Germline V gene lookup returns CDR1 LNHNV and CDR2 YYDKDF (reference sequence). This CDR3 spans 19 amino acids. The ends were cut back, 8 bases at V and 0 bases at J, with 29 bases in the middle. The starting material was whole blood, obtained at baseline. The TCR was taken from an adult who was a healthcare worker with PCR-confirmed SARS-CoV-2 infection or an uninfected control (not recorded which). The chain uses TRBV15 and TRBJ2-7; D perhaps matches TRBD2 (7 bases). CDR3 in amino acids: CATPTPWGLAELSSYEQYF. CDR3 nucleotides: TGTGCCACCCCCACCCCATGGGGGCTAGCGGAACTGAGCTCCTACGAGCAGTACTTC.